This TCR beta chain comes out of a study of cytomegalovirus exposure and HLA in healthy donors (dated by TCRdb to about 2017). Study-level background: An earlier analysis of some 620 of the donors reported around 280 Gb of sequence data and roughly 120 million unique TCR beta sequences obtained from some 200 million T cells. An early release covering just under 650 HLA-typed donors comprised approximately 290 gigabases of sequencing data and 65 million to 100 million unique TCR sequences. Of the 398 genotyped donors, 65% to 90% fell in the genetic ancestry cluster associated with self-reported Caucasian donors. The study aimed to test whether cataloging public T cell receptors could reveal signatures of past pathogen exposure. The study used immunosequencing to profile the T cell repertoires of under 700 subjects and linked those repertoires to cytomegalovirus serostatus. Besides the first cohort of approximately 670 subjects, a separate validation cohort made up of some 110 different subjects was used. The study combined high-throughput TCR immunosequencing, statistical association of individual TCRs with disease status, and machine learning to predict cytomegalovirus infection status. In a later analysis, previously published TCR beta repertoires from hundreds of donors were re-analyzed and high-resolution HLA genotyping was added so that TCR occurrence patterns could be studied. Rather than drawing on any new phenotypic data, the later analysis identified candidate immune exposures from TCR beta sequences and the way those sequences occurred across donors. An earlier analysis of around 580 of the donors used high-throughput TCR beta sequencing to judge whether each TCR beta V gene segment behaved as functional or pseudogenic. Donor age, sex, ethnicity and CMV serostatus were collected together with the repertoire data. In a later genetic analysis, genome-wide SNP genotypes for about 65% of the 666 donors were used, and that subset was treated as a discovery cohort. All discovery cohort repertoires had been generated using a single sequencing platform. Class I and class II HLA loci were covered by the typing at four-digit resolution. Typing coverage differed by locus: A, B, C, DRB1 and DQB1 were typed in about 620-640 donors, DQA1 in around 500, DPA1 in some 610, and DPB1 in 472. About five DR-DQ haplotypes were treated as single units for association and clustering because of strong linkage in the cohort. On average, roughly 240,000 unique TCR beta nucleotide sequences were sequenced per donor among some 430 genotyped donors of the cohort, with roughly 18% of those sequences being non-productive. General conclusions and limits of the study: Because HLA typing was unavailable for some donors at each locus, only the typed subset was used in association tests. In a later analysis, around 17,000 TCR beta sequences were associated with specific HLA alleles at a false discovery rate of 0.05. A cluster of highly shared sequence variants was judged likely to represent a technical artifact of the sequencing pipeline. In a later genetic analysis, fewer N-insertions in productive TCRs were reported among donors in an Asian-associated ancestry cluster than the approximately 670-donor mean. Most CMV-associated TCR beta chains appeared to be HLA-restricted in a later analysis, and the HLA associations seemed to be driven largely by CMV exposure. Most TCR sequences were observed very rarely across donors, whereas some public TCRs were present in many individuals. In a later analysis, the rate of TCR association differed among HLA loci, with DRB1 alleles having the most associated TCRs and HLA-C alleles having the fewest. In this cohort, only TCR beta chains were sequenced, and detectable features were limited by the absence of alpha or paired-chain data. Immune exposure information for the cohort was limited to CMV serostatus. Several of the top co-occurrence clusters appeared to be linked to parvovirus B19, influenza, CMV and Epstein-Barr virus, according to a later analysis. In a later analysis, HLA-associated TCR beta chains showed more clonal expansion and lower generation probabilities than non-associated chains that were equally common. A later genetic analysis associated a missense DCLRE1C variant with V-gene and J-gene trimming of TCR beta chains, and an independent cohort replicated the association. In both the original and validation cohorts, the classifier was reported to diagnose cytomegalovirus status with high specificity and sensitivity. The authors suggested that the approach could potentially be extended to other disease states and immunological phenotypes. In an earlier analysis of around 500 of the donors, most TCR beta V segments appeared in productive rearrangements about 87% or about 30% of the time, broadly matching IMGT annotations. A further reported finding was that TCR beta sequences accurately predicted the HLA-A and HLA-B alleles for most subjects in the first cohort. Assigning TCR associations to individual alleles was difficult when HLA alleles, especially DR and DQ, strongly co-occurred. Roughly uniform sequencing depth across donors was assumed in presence/absence analyses, although this assumption may not hold. Some 15 rarely observed V segments, including chromosome 9 orphons, were excluded from the earlier analysis of approximately 500 of the donors because counts were too low. Linkage disequilibrium might explain the correlated functional status among segregating V segments, but an unknown experimental factor could not be excluded. A few of the identified cytomegalovirus-associated TCR beta chains were confirmed in vitro to be specific for cytomegalovirus antigens. In the study, approximately 150 TCR beta chains were listed as associated with cytomegalovirus.

In total, around 600 healthy bone marrow donors made up the cohort. All cohort members were sampled while nominally healthy, although unrecorded immune exposures were likely present. The donor tested CMV seropositive, placing the donor among the roughly 300 seropositive members of the cohort. Each donor provided a peripheral blood sample, and peripheral blood mononuclear cells were used for TCR beta sequencing. The Qiagen DNeasy Blood Extraction Kit was used to extract genomic DNA from the blood cell samples. Library creation used the immunoSEQ multiplex PCR assay. The multiplex PCR relied on a mix of 60 forward primers for TCR Vbeta segments and 13 reverse primers for TCR Jbeta segments. The CDR3 region of rearranged TCR beta genes was amplified from genomic DNA with a multiplex PCR assay. On the Illumina HiSeq System, the amplified TCR beta libraries were sequenced as 87-base-pair reads. On the study's bioinformatics: Across the roughly 600 repertoires, a later analysis counted 60 million to 90 million unique TCR beta chains, around 10 million of which were shared by at least two donors. To remove PCR and sequencing errors, raw reads were error-corrected and collapsed into unique sequences using a nearest-neighbor algorithm that merged closely related sequences. Alignment of CDR3 sequences to IMGT reference sequences was used to assign V, D and J gene segments. For a sequence to be retained, at least a six-nucleotide match to both a V gene segment and a J gene segment was required. Rearrangements were classified as productive when the CDR3 lacked stop codons and remained in frame with V and J, and all other rearrangements were classified as non-productive. CDR3 was defined by IMGT convention, running from the second conserved V-encoded cysteine to the conserved J-encoded phenylalanine. The earlier analysis of roughly 590 of the donors excluded any sequence lacking an unambiguous match to a single V gene segment. An earlier analysis of 500 to 700 of the donors classified V segments as functional when productive rearrangements were above 56.7% and as segregating when the standard deviation between donors was above 5%. A statistical classification framework was built to diagnose cytomegalovirus status from the catalog of TCR beta chain sequences. In a later analysis, V and J genes were assigned by comparing TCR nucleotide sequences against IMGT/GENE-DB human TR gene sequences. In a later analysis, CDR3 sequences and most-parsimonious VDJ recombination scenarios were assigned using the TCRdist pipeline. In a later analysis, each TCR beta chain was defined by its CDR3 amino acid sequence together with its V-gene family, and reads without a unique V-gene family were excluded. In a later analysis, fewer than 650 highly shared, low-generation-probability nucleotide sequences were removed to address suspected cross-contamination and a sequencing artifact. In a later analysis, a clonal expansion index for each public chain was calculated from normalized within-repertoire ranks of inferred template counts. In a later analysis, generation probabilities were computed with a VDJ recombination model fitted to out-of-frame rearrangements, and the resulting probabilities were checked against IGoR. In a later analysis, TCR-TCR, TCR-HLA and TCR-CMV co-occurrence was scored with hypergeometric tests, and a repertoire-size bias correction was applied to TCR pairs. False discovery rates were estimated in a later analysis by permuting HLA or CMV assignments 20 times. In a later analysis, co-occurring TCRs were grouped using DBSCAN, with TCRdist sequence similarity added in when clustering inside HLA-allele-positive subsets. Repertoires with fewer than 30,000 or more than 120,000 public chains, plus five repertoires with anomalous nucleotide sharing, were excluded from co-occurrence clustering. Here the immuneACCESS table is served through TCRdb, limited to in-frame sequences with V and J called. Missing clones are a known gap in these copies; in checked studies unresolved V genes cover under half, and the rest lacks a known reason. The D gene and trimming were derived from the DNA, and the V and J assignments and clone size from that table. The sample has 150,000 to 200,000 clones on record, roughly four fifths of them singletons. The ten biggest clones cover around 2% of the sample.

The sample holds a few counts of this clone. There is no known antigen for this receptor. Base quality data are lacking; no much larger clone is found one base away. This clonotype was sampled from a woman between 18 and 30 years old in good health and CMV-seropositive. Material: PBMCs.

The DNA reads as follows: TGTGCCAGCAGCTGGGGACCGGGACAACAAAGTTACACTGAAGCTTTCTTT. It translates to CASSWGPGQQSYTEAFF. The chain links TRBV5-4 with TRBJ1-1; the D gene is perhaps TRBD1, from 6 matching bases. CDR1 and CDR2, looked up from the germline V gene (reference sequence), are SGHNT and YYREEE. At the junction V is shortened by 3 bases and J by 3 bases, with 21 bases in between. The CDR3 holds 17 amino acids from the cysteine to the phenylalanine. The read is trimmed to its CDR3 DNA, 51 bases read in frame from base 1. Where the CDR3 stops, the reference TRBV5-4 and TRBJ1-1 genes take over; the full variable domain is ETGVTQSPTHLIKTRGQQVTLRCSSQSGHNTVSWYQQALGQGPQFIFQYYREEENGRGNFPPRFSGLQFPNYSSELNVNALELDDSALYLCASSWGPGQQSYTEAFFGQGTRLTVV.